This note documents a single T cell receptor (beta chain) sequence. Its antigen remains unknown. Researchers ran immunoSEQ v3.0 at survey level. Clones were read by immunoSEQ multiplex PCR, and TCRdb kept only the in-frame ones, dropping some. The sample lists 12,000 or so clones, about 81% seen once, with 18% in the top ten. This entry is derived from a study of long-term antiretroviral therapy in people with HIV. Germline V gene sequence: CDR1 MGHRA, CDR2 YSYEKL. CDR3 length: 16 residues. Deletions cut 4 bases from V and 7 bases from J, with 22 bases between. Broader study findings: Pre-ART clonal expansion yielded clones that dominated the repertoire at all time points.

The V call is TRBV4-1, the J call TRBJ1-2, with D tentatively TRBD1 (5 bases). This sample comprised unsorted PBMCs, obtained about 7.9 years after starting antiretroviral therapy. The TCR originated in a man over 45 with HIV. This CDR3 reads CASSPDRGAEAVGYTF. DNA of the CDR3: TGCGCCAGCAGCCCCGACCGCGGGGCCGAGGCGGTTGGCTACACCTTC.